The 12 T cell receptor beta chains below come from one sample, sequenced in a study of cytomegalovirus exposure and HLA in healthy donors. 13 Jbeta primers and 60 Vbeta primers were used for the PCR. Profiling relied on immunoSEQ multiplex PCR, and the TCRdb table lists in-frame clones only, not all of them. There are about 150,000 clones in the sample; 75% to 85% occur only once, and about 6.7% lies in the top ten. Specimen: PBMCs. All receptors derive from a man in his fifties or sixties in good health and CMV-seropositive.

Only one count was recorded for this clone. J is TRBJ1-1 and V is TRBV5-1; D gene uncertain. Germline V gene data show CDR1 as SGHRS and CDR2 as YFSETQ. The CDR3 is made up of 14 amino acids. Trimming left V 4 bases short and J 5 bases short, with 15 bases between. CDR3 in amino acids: CASSRNGERTEAFF. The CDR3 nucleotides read TGCGCCAGCAGCCGCAACGGGGAGAGGACTGAAGCTTTCTTT.

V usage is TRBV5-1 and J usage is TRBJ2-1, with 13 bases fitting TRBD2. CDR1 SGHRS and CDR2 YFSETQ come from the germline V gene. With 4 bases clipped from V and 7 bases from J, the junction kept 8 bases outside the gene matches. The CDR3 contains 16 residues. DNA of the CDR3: TGCGCCAGCAGCCCCAGGAGGACTAGCGGGAGTAATGAGCAGTTCTTC. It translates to CASSPRRTSGSNEQFF.

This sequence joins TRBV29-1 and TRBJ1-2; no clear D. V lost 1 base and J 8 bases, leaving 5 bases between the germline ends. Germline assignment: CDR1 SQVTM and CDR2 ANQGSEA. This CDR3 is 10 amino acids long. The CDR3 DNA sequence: TGCAGCGTTGAAGCGGAGGGCTACACCTTC. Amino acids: CSVEAEGYTF.

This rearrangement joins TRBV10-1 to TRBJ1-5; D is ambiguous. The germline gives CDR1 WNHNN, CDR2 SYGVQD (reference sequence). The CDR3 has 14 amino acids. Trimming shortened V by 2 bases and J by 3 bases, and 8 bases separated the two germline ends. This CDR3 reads CASSEGQNNQPQHF. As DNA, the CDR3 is TGCGCCAGCAGTGAGGGCCAGAACAATCAGCCCCAGCATTTT.

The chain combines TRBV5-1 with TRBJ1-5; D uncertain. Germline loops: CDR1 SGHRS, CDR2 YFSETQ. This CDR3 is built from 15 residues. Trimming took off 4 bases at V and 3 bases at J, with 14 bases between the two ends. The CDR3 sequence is CASSLGFGVNQPQHF. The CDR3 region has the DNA TGCGCCAGCAGCCTGGGATTCGGGGTCAATCAGCCCCAGCATTTT.

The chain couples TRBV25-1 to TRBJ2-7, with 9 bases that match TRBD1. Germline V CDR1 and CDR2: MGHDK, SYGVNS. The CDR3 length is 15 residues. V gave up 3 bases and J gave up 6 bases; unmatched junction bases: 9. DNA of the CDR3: TGTGCCAGCAGTGACCCCGGGACAGGGTTTGTCGAGCAGTACTTC. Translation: CASSDPGTGFVEQYF.

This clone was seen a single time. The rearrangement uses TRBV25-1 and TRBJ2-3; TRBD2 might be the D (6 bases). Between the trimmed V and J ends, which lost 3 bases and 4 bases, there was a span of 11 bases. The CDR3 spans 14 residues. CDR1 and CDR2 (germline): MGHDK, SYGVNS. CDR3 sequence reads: CASSDPGTPDTQYF. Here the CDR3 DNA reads TGTGCCAGCAGTGACCCCGGGACTCCAGATACGCAGTATTTT.

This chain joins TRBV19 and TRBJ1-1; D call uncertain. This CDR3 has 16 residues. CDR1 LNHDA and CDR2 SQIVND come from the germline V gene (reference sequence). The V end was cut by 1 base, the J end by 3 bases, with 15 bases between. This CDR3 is CASSIGFSTRDTEAFF. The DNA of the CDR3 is TGTGCCAGTAGTATAGGTTTCTCAACTAGGGACACTGAAGCTTTCTTT.

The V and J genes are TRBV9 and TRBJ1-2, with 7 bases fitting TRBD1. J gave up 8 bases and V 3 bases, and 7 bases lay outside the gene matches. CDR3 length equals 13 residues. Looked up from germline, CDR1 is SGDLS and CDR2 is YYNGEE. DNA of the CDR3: TGTGCCAGCAGCGAAAGGACAGGCGGGGGCTACACCTTC. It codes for CASSERTGGGYTF.

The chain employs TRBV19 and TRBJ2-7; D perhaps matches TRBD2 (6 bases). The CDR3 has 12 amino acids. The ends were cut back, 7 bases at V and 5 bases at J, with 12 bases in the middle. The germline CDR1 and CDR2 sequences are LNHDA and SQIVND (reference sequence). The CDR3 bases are TGTGCCAGTATGCCAGGGAGGCACGAGCAGTACTTC. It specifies CASMPGRHEQYF.

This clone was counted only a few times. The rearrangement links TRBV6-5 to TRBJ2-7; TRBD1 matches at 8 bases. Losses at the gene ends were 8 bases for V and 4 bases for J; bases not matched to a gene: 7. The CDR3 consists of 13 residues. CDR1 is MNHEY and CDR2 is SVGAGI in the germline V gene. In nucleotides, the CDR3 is TGTGCCAGCTCACAGGGGGTAGTTTACGAGCAGTACTTC. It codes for CASSQGVVYEQYF.

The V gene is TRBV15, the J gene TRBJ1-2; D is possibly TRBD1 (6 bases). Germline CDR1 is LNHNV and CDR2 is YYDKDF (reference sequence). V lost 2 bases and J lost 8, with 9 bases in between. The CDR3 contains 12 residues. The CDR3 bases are TGTGCCACCAGCAGATACAGGGAGGGCTACACCTTC. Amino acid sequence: CATSRYREGYTF.